What follows describes a single T cell receptor (beta chain). The antigen is not known. The V end lost 5 bases, the J end lost 0 bases, and 8 bases lay between the germline ends. The length of the CDR3 is 14 residues. Germline V gene data show CDR1 as SEHNR and CDR2 as FQNEAQ (reference sequence). Each TCR beta cDNA library carried unique molecular identifiers. Input populations of about 1 to 11 million T cells gave rise to a few hundred thousand cDNA molecules. TCRdb analysed the PCR reads with MiXCR anew, one entry per CDR3 protein. The table has roughly 670,000 distinct CDR3 sequences, approximately 60% seen once. This sample was included in a study of post-analysis software for immune sequencing data. Study information: The disease courses spanned relapsing-remitting, secondary progressive and progressive-relapsing forms of multiple sclerosis.

The study, taken as a whole, reports: Normalized Chao1 diversity was significantly lower in multiple sclerosis patients than in controls. Patients used five TRBV segments, including TRBV5-6, TRBV5-1 and TRBV20-1, more often than controls. Those samples that were prepared in the same batch co-clustered strongly by F measure.

The specimen sequenced was blood. The chain has TRBV7-9 and TRBJ1-5, with D possibly matching TRBD1 (5 bases). The sequence was obtained from a girl aged 2 to 9 with multiple sclerosis. Here the CDR3 reads CASSLDSSNQPQHF. The CDR3 DNA follows: TGTGCCAGCAGCCTAGACAGTAGCAATCAGCCCCAGCATTTT.